The T cell receptor (beta chain) under discussion was sequenced for a study of early T cells in non-severe SARS-CoV-2 infection. The overall study: Whole-blood bulk RNA, unsorted, was sequenced, and chains were unpaired.

Germline values: CDR1 LGHNT, CDR2 FRNRAP. V lost 6 bases and J lost 8, with 11 bases in between. The CDR3 has 12 residues. This clonotype has just a few counts. Unique molecular identifiers (one per individual cDNA molecule) were attached. TCRdb reprocessed the 5' RACE reads via MiXCR and lists one record per CDR3 protein. Among about 83,000 distinct CDR3 sequences, roughly 13% were seen once, and the ten largest hold roughly 1.4%. The clonotype was recovered from an adult who was a healthcare worker with PCR-confirmed SARS-CoV-2 infection or an uninfected control (not recorded which). The sample taken for sequencing was whole blood. The J gene is TRBJ2-1, the V gene TRBV12-5, with a tentative D call TRBD1 (6 bases). The CDR3 DNA reads TGTGCTAGTGGCAACAGGGTCCATGAGCAGTTCTTC. This gives the protein CASGNRVHEQFF.